Each of the 25 T cell receptor beta chains below was sequenced from the same sample in a study of T cells in localized non-small cell lung cancer. The protocol was immunoSEQ multiplex PCR, while the TCRdb copy is restricted to in-frame clones and leaves out a portion. The repertoire consists of more than 4,000 clones, with about 27% occurring once and the leading ten covering roughly 4.5%. Source: lung tumor tissue, taken before any cancer treatment. These receptors came from a man aged 40-75 years with stage III squamous cell lung carcinoma.

In this sample, this clone turned up a few times. The chain is built from TRBV4-1 and TRBJ1-1; D uncertain. Germline V gives CDR1 MGHRA, CDR2 YSYEKL. The V end was cut by 0 bases, the J end by 1 base, with 9 bases between. The CDR3 contains 15 residues. CDR3 bases: TGCGCCAGCAGCCAAGAAGGACTGCCGAACACTGAAGCTTTCTTT. This gives the protein CASSQEGLPNTEAFF.

The CDR3 sequence: CASSSKGLEDTGELFF. The CDR3 DNA reads as TGTGCCAGTAGTTCAAAGGGGTTAGAGGACACCGGGGAGCTGTTTTTT. The rearrangement uses TRBV19 and TRBJ2-2; D possibly corresponds to TRBD1 (5 bases). From germline, CDR1 is LNHDA and CDR2 SQIVND (reference sequence). CDR3 length: 16 residues. V dropped 5 bases and J dropped 3 bases, with 16 bases sitting between them.

This chain connects TRBV29-1 to TRBJ2-5; no clear D. Germline V CDR1 and CDR2: SQVTM, ANQGSEA. This CDR3 is 13 amino acids long. Trimming took 6 bases from V and 1 from J, leaving 12 bases between them. The CDR3 spells CSVSDRLQETQYF. The CDR3 region has the DNA TGCAGCGTCTCGGACCGGCTCCAAGAGACCCAGTACTTC.

This clone showed up just a few times. The V call is TRBV6-8, the J call TRBJ1-6; D is unresolved. Looked up from germline, CDR1 is MNHGY and CDR2 is SAAAGT. V was clipped by 7 bases and J by 14 bases, with 24 bases between them. The CDR3 is made up of 15 amino acids. This CDR3 reads CASTQEGGSTSTLHF. CDR3 sequence (DNA): TGTGCCAGCACCCAAGAGGGAGGATCGACGAGCACCCTCCACTTT.

This clone came up a few times. V and J are TRBV6-8 and TRBJ2-7; D not resolved. The CDR3 has 13 residues. Deletions cut 8 bases from V and 6 bases from J, with 17 bases between. CDR1 is MNHGY, CDR2 SAAAGT, per germline. In DNA form, the CDR3 reads TGTGCCAGCTCCTCGGTAAAGGGCCGCGAGCAGTACTTC. Residues: CASSSVKGREQYF.

The chain links TRBV19 to TRBJ1-1; no clear D. Germline assignment: CDR1 LNHDA and CDR2 SQIVND (reference sequence). The V end lost 1 base, the J end lost 1 base, and 10 bases lay between the germline ends. This CDR3 region has 15 residues. CDR3 in DNA: TGTGCCAGTAGTATAGGGGCGGAAGCGAACACTGAAGCTTTCTTT. Translation: CASSIGAEANTEAFF.

This clone was seen only a few times. This chain uses TRBV6-8 with TRBJ1-4; 9 bases fit TRBD1. Germline V gene data show CDR1 as MNHGY and CDR2 as SAAAGT. J was trimmed by 4 bases and V by 5 bases; bases with no gene match: 2. This CDR3 comprises 14 residues. The CDR3 coding sequence is TGTGCCAGCAGTGAGGGACAGGGTAATGAAAAACTGTTTTTT. This sequence encodes CASSEGQGNEKLFF.

V and J are TRBV19 and TRBJ1-6, with TRBD1 as a possible D gene (5 bases). The V end was cut by 2 bases, the J end by 5 bases, with 13 bases between. The CDR3 contains 16 residues. Per germline, CDR1 LNHDA and CDR2 SQIVND (reference sequence). CDR3 nucleotide sequence: TGTGCCAGTAGTATACCCACGGGACTGGATAATTCACCCCTCCACTTT. Translation: CASSIPTGLDNSPLHF.

The V and J genes are TRBV5-1 and TRBJ1-1; 8 positions match TRBD1. Germline V gene sequence: CDR1 SGHRS, CDR2 YFSETQ. CDR3 size: 15 residues. V gave up 4 bases and J gave up 0 bases; unmatched junction bases: 5. This CDR3 reads CASSLRTGLNTEAFF. CDR3 DNA: TGCGCCAGCAGCCTCCGGACAGGGTTGAACACTGAAGCTTTCTTT.

This clone was observed a handful of times. This chain joins TRBV9 and TRBJ2-4; D remains ambiguous. Per the germline V gene, CDR1 is SGDLS and CDR2 is YYNGEE. This CDR3 spans 15 amino acids. Trimming removed 0 bases at V and 0 bases at J, with 7 bases between. The CDR3 loop reads CASSVEGLAKNIQYF. The CDR3 DNA reads as TGTGCCAGCAGCGTAGAAGGGTTAGCCAAAAACATTCAGTACTTC.

In this sample, this clone turned up a few times. The chain uses TRBV29-1 and TRBJ2-1, with 12 bases fitting TRBD1. The CDR3 is 14 amino acids. After removal of 6 bases from V and 5 bases from J, the junction contained 5 bases not matched to a gene. The germline gives CDR1 SQVTM, CDR2 ANQGSEA. CDR3 in DNA: TGCAGCGTGCGGGGACAGGGGGCGAACAATGAGCAGTTCTTC. Translating gives CSVRGQGANNEQFF.

This clone was seen a single time. The CDR3 DNA reads TGTGCCAGCGTCGGGGGGGCGGCCAGAGGACGGGAGCAGTACTTC. Residues: CASVGGAARGREQYF. The chain carries TRBV25-1 and TRBJ2-7, with 8 bases that match TRBD2. V was pared by 8 bases and J by 7 bases, with 16 bases of the junction left unmatched. The CDR3 runs 15 residues. CDR1 MGHDK and CDR2 SYGVNS come from the germline V gene.

This sequence joins TRBV29-1 and TRBJ1-4; 9 bases line up with TRBD1. CDR3 size: 13 residues. Germline V gives CDR1 SQVTM, CDR2 ANQGSEA. J gave up 8 bases and V 4 bases, and 5 bases lay outside the gene matches. CDR3 DNA: TGCAGCGTTGTCTCGGGACAGGGAGAAAAACTGTTTTTT. Translation gives CSVVSGQGEKLFF.

This clone was seen once. This chain joins TRBV12-5 and TRBJ1-5; TRBD1 is a possible D gene (6 bases). V dropped 8 bases and J dropped 3 bases, with 14 bases sitting between them. The CDR3 has 14 residues. CDR1 is LGHNT and CDR2 is FRNRAP in the germline V gene. CDR3 DNA: TGTGCTAGTAAGGGGGTCGGACTCAATCAGCCCCAGCATTTT. Encoded protein: CASKGVGLNQPQHF.

This clone counts as medium-sized. The chain employs TRBV6-8 and TRBJ1-1; the match to TRBD1 covers 7 bases. With V trimmed by 9 bases and J by 3 bases, 7 bases remained unmatched. CDR3 length: 13 residues. Germline V gene lookup returns CDR1 MNHGY and CDR2 SAAAGT. CDR3 coding DNA: TGTGCCAGTTTTTCTACAGGGGACACTGAAGCTTTCTTT. As protein: CASFSTGDTEAFF.

V gene TRBV9 combines with J gene TRBJ1-6; 8 nucleotides align to TRBD1. Germline V lookup: CDR1 SGDLS, CDR2 YYNGEE. This CDR3 is 15 amino acids long. With 0 bases clipped from V and 9 bases from J, the junction kept 5 bases outside the gene matches. CDR3 nucleotides: TGTGCCAGCAGCGTAGTCGAAACAGGGGGTTCACCCCTCCACTTT. As protein: CASSVVETGGSPLHF.

This chain joins TRBV29-1 and TRBJ2-1, with 8 bases fitting TRBD2. V lost 1 base to trimming and J lost 1 base; unmatched junction nucleotides: 9. The CDR3 is made up of 17 amino acids. In germline, CDR1 is SQVTM, CDR2 ANQGSEA. For the CDR3, the DNA is TGCAGCGTTGAAGGAGGAAATAGCGGGGAGTCCTACAATGAGCAGTTCTTC. Its translation is CSVEGGNSGESYNEQFF.

This clone was observed a handful of times. This chain uses TRBV19 with TRBJ2-7; TRBD1 matches at 8 bases. This CDR3 has 14 amino acids. Per the germline V gene, CDR1 is LNHDA and CDR2 is SQIVND (reference sequence). V shed 5 bases and J 0 bases; nucleotides not matched to a gene: 3. Here the CDR3 DNA reads TGTGCCAGTAGTCAGCAGGGGGCCTCCTACGAGCAGTACTTC. Translated: CASSQQGASYEQYF.

V gene TRBV19 combines with J gene TRBJ2-6; D uncertain. Trimming took 10 bases from V and 1 from J, leaving 8 bases between them. CDR1 and CDR2 (germline): LNHDA, SQIVND (reference sequence). CDR3 length: 13 residues. CDR3 in DNA: TGTGCCACCGCGATATCTGGGGCCAACGTCCTGACTTTC. As protein: CATAISGANVLTF.

As for this clone: An end of the junction differs from the germline gene, which may be a read error. The chain recombines TRBV6-8 with TRBJ1-5; D is uncertain. This CDR3 has 13 amino acids. CDR1 and CDR2 (germline): MNHGY, SAAAGT. CDR3 residues: CASSDSANQPQHF. CDR3 coding DNA: TGTGCCAGCAGTGACTCGGCCAATCAGCCCCAGCATTTT.

The chain links TRBV29-1 to TRBJ1-2, with 8 positions matching TRBD1. CDR1 is SQVTM and CDR2 is ANQGSEA in the germline V gene. Germline trimming cut 1 base from V and 5 bases from J; bases unmatched to any gene: 9. The CDR3 is 15 amino acids. CDR3: CSVEGVQGAQYGYTF. The CDR3 DNA reads TGCAGCGTTGAAGGGGTCCAGGGGGCGCAGTATGGCTACACCTTC.

This clone has more than one count but fewer than ten. J is TRBJ2-7 and V is TRBV6-7, with D unresolved. Being an ORF, TRBV6-7 has a function that is uncertain. This CDR3 has 11 amino acids. V was cut by 10 bases and J by 3 bases, with 10 bases left in between. CDR3 coding DNA: TGTGCCACCCAGGACGTCTACGAGCAGTACTTC. Its protein product is CATQDVYEQYF.

This clone was observed a few times. The V gene is TRBV11-3, the J gene TRBJ1-1; TRBD1 aligns across 7 bases. CDR3 length: 15 residues. CDR1 SGHNT and CDR2 YENEEA come from the germline V gene. Trimming at V came to 2 bases and at J to 2 bases, leaving 5 bases not matched to a gene. This CDR3 reads CASSLTGQLNTEAFF. The CDR3 coding sequence is TGTGCCAGCAGCTTAACGGGACAGCTAAACACTGAAGCTTTCTTT.

Written as DNA, the CDR3 is TGTGCCAGCAGCGTTCACACCGGGGAGCTGTTTTTT. Its translation is CASSVHTGELFF. The genes are TRBV6-8 and TRBJ2-2, with D unresolved. V lost 6 bases, J lost 3 bases, and 5 bases lay in between. The CDR3 covers 12 residues. Germline V gene data show CDR1 as MNHGY and CDR2 as SAAAGT.

The chain links TRBV6-8 to TRBJ1-2; the D is unclear. Germline loops: CDR1 MNHGY, CDR2 SAAAGT. The length of the CDR3 is 13 residues. V lost 6 bases and J lost 5, with 13 bases in between. The CDR3 protein is CASRAGVPYGYTF. The CDR3 DNA follows: TGTGCCAGCAGGGCCGGTGTTCCTTATGGCTACACCTTC.